The sequence of this TCR beta chain was determined in a study of T cell responses to AZD1222 COVID-19 vaccine. The assay was immunoSEQ multiplex PCR, and TCRdb's table has in-frame clones only and misses some. The table includes 100,000 to 150,000 clones, 90% detected once. Details on this clone: The antigen is undetermined.

Study outcomes and limitations: Repertoires were obtained solely post-peak T cell response. Clonal diversity was possibly underestimated, and the donors were mostly white British, with more females.

The CDR3 is made up of 17 amino acids. From germline, CDR1 is LGHNA and CDR2 YNFKEQ. The V segment lost 1 base and the J segment 4 bases; nucleotides outside the gene matches: 9. The chain couples TRBV4-2 to TRBJ2-3, with TRBD2 identical over 9 bases. The source was peripheral blood, collected on day 0 of AZD1222 vaccination. This TCR derives from an adult in good health. CDR3 nucleotide sequence: TGTGCCAGCAGCCAAGGGCGGGATAGCGGGAGATCAGATACGCAGTATTTT. Translation: CASSQGRDSGRSDTQYF.